This entry describes one T cell receptor (beta chain). Its antigen is as yet unknown. The data belong to a study of T cell responses to AZD1222 COVID-19 vaccine. Points from the study as a whole: Repertoire sampling happened only post peak T cell response. Donors were chiefly white British, with a greater number of females, and clonal diversity was perhaps underestimated. Close to half of spike-specific TCRs reportedly recognize unmutated variant regions.

Measured with immunoSEQ multiplex PCR; TCRdb has only the in-frame clones, and not every one. The sample shows tens of thousands of clones, around 90% of them seen only once. Germline V gene data show CDR1 as SGDLS and CDR2 as YYNGEE. V lost 2 bases to trimming and J lost 6 bases; unmatched junction nucleotides: 11. The CDR3 is made up of 16 amino acids. Sequenced here: peripheral blood, sampled on day 0 of MenACWY control vaccination. The chain combines TRBV9 with TRBJ2-3; 8 nucleotides line up with TRBD2. The source is an adult in good health. CDR3 amino acids: CASSVDGSGGEDTQYF. The DNA for the CDR3 is TGTGCCAGCAGCGTCGATGGGTCGGGAGGGGAGGATACGCAGTATTTT.